A single sample is the source of the 4 T cell receptor beta chains below, sequenced in a study of technical replicates of blood from a handful of donors. The assay was immunoSEQ multiplex PCR, and TCRdb's table has in-frame clones only and misses some. Here the sample spans tens of thousands of clones, around 96% being singletons. The specimen sequenced was T cells isolated from PBMCs. These receptors came from a human donor in good health.

The rearrangement uses TRBV27 and TRBJ1-1; D unclear. Germline V gene lookup returns CDR1 MNHEY and CDR2 SMNVEV (reference sequence). The CDR3 covers 12 residues. The V end lost 7 bases, the J end lost 7 bases, and 13 bases lay between the germline ends. The CDR3 DNA follows: TGTGCCAGCACCGCCCCAGGTATTGAAGCTTTCTTT. Translating it yields CASTAPGIEAFF.

The chain links TRBV6-5 to TRBJ2-1; tentative D call: TRBD2 (6 bases). CDR3 length equals 16 residues. The V and J ends lost 2 bases and 8 bases respectively, with 19 bases between them. Looked up from germline, CDR1 is MNHEY and CDR2 is SVGAGI. The CDR3 reads CASSYALVGGQDEQFF. The CDR3 DNA follows: TGTGCCAGCAGTTACGCGCTAGTGGGGGGTCAGGATGAGCAGTTCTTC.

The chain uses TRBV28 and TRBJ1-3; 8 bases are shared with TRBD1. Trimming took 6 bases from V and 4 from J; bases not matched to a gene: 8. CDR3 size: 15 residues. From germline, CDR1 is MDHEN and CDR2 SYDVKM. In DNA form, the CDR3 reads TGTGCCAGCAGCCAGGGGGCCTCTCTAGGAAACACCATATATTTT. It translates to CASSQGASLGNTIYF.

The CDR3 DNA sequence: TGTGCCAGCAGAACAAACATCGATCAGCCCCAGCATTTT. Its translation is CASRTNIDQPQHF. The V and J genes are TRBV6-6 and TRBJ1-5, with D unresolved. CDR3 length: 13 residues. Between the trimmed V and J ends, which lost 6 bases and 5 bases, there was a span of 11 bases. Germline lookup yields CDR1 MNHNY and CDR2 SVGAGI (reference sequence).